This record covers a single TCR beta chain. Trimming pared 5 bases from V and 4 bases from J, leaving 14 bases between. Germline V lookup: CDR1 SGHTA, CDR2 FQGNSA. The CDR3 is 14 amino acids. TCRdb keeps only in-frame clones here, not all; method: immunoSEQ multiplex PCR. The repertoire includes about 64,000 clones, 88% of them detected once, and over 9.5% sits in the top ten. The entry originates in a study of blood T cell repertoires in COVID-19. Either two negative PCRs, clearance, or symptom resolution qualified Cohort 3 donors as recovered. The genes are TRBV7-2 and TRBJ1-1; no reliable D call. This clonotype was obtained from a woman aged 40 to 49 who had recovered from COVID-19. Sequenced input: PBMCs or T cells enriched from blood (not recorded which). This chain's CDR3 is CASSPPRVSTEAFF. The CDR3 DNA sequence: TGTGCCAGCAGCCCCCCCCGGGTAAGCACTGAAGCTTTCTTT. The complete variable domain, with remaining parts taken from reference TRBV7-2 and TRBJ1-1, reads GAGVSQSPSNKVTEKGKDVELRCDPISGHTALYWYRQSLGQGLEFLIYFQGNSAPDKSGLPSDRFSAERTGGSVSTLTIQRTQQEDSAVYLCASSPPRVSTEAFFGQGTRLTVV.